Detailed here is one T cell receptor (beta chain). Its matching antigen is unknown. This specimen belongs to a study of beta chain features in type 1 diabetes. Findings of the study overall: In every one of the four CD4+ subsets, TCRB CDR3s were moderately but significantly shorter in Type 1 diabetes patients.

Expressed TCRB transcripts were sequenced because the isolated RNA had all been reverse transcribed beforehand. Read counts averaged approximately 3.5 million for samples of naive, central memory and regulatory T cells. Data came from immunoSEQ multiplex PCR; TCRdb stores just in-frame clones and leaves some out. The sample has roughly 730,000 clones, around 15% seen once. The germline V and J ends were trimmed by 6 bases and 2 bases, with 12 bases remaining between them. Germline lookup yields CDR1 MNHNS and CDR2 SASEGT. The CDR3 totals 14 residues. The V and J genes are TRBV6-1 and TRBJ2-3, with D possibly TRBD1 on 6 matching bases. The sample comprised naive CD4+ T cells from blood. The clonotype was recovered from a young man with type 1 diabetes. CDR3 coding DNA: TGTGCCAGCAGGCTACAGGGCTCCACAGATACGCAGTATTTT. Protein product: CASRLQGSTDTQYF.